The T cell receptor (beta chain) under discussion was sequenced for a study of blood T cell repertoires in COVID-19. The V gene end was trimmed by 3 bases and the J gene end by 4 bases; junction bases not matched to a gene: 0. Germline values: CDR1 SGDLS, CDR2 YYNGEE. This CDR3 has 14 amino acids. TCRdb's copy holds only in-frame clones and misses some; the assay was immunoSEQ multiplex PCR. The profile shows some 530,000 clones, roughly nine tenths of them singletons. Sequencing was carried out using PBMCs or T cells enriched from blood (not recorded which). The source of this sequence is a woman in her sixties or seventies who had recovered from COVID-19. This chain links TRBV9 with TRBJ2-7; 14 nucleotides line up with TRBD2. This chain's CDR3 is CASSGTSGGYEQYF. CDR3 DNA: TGTGCCAGCAGCGGGACTAGCGGGGGGTACGAGCAGTACTTC.